Listed here is a single T cell receptor (beta chain). One entry per CDR3 protein, called by TCRdb with MiXCR from the RACE reads. This table has tens of thousands of distinct CDR3 sequences, 10% to 15% appearing once. This entry belongs to a study of human T cells and chemical hapten exposure. CDR3 length: 13 amino acids. V shed 11 bases and J 0 bases; nucleotides not matched to a gene: 5. CDR1 is MNHEY, CDR2 SMNVEV, per germline (reference sequence). Noted time point: patch test 3, about 24 weeks after DPC sensitization. Treatment noted: therapeutic diphenylcyclopropenone sensitization with weekly scalp DPC.

The clonotype comes from a woman aged 45-65 years with alopecia areata. Some clones in this sample may be carry-over from other donors' samples. The chain carries TRBV27 and TRBJ2-7; 9 bases match TRBD1. Sequences were derived from whole blood, sampled in connection with sensitization to the hapten diphenylcyclopropenone (DPC). Here the CDR3 DNA reads TGTGCCGTCCGGGACAGGGCCTCCTACGAGCAGTACTTC. Amino acids: CAVRDRASYEQYF.